Each of the 21 T cell receptor beta chains below was sequenced from the same sample in a study of blood T cell repertoires in COVID-19. The method was immunoSEQ multiplex PCR; TCRdb's version includes in-frame clones alone and lacks a portion of them. The table shows roughly 180,000 clones, with 81% occurring only once. Sequencing input: peripheral blood. All receptors come from a woman aged 40 to 49 with COVID-19, enrolled during active disease.

To note about this clone: This same CDR3 is encoded by further DNA sequences in the sample. The V call is TRBV9, the J call TRBJ2-5; D is undetermined. V lost 4 bases and J lost 2, with 12 bases in between. Germline-derived CDR1 and CDR2 are SGDLS and YYNGEE. The CDR3 runs 14 residues. The CDR3 nucleotides read TGTGCCAGCAGCCTACCCGACTCACAAGAGACCCAGTACTTC. Its protein product is CASSLPDSQETQYF.

The gene calls are TRBV9 and TRBJ2-7; 9 bases align to TRBD2. The CDR3 is made up of 17 amino acids. Looked up from germline, CDR1 is SGDLS and CDR2 is YYNGEE. V lost 0 bases and J lost 1; bases outside the gene matches: 8. The CDR3 region has the DNA TGTGCCAGCAGCGTAGGCGCGGGAGGGCCCGGGTCCTACGAGCAGTACTTC. Its translation is CASSVGAGGPGSYEQYF.

Remarks on this clone: The germline gene is not matched at one end of the junction; a read error may be the cause. V is TRBV7-7 and J is TRBJ1-4, with TRBD1 matching 7 bases. Germline CDR1 reads SSHAT; CDR2 reads FNYEAQ (reference sequence). The CDR3 length is 18 residues. CDR3 residues: CASSEITGKTGPNEKLFF. The CDR3 DNA reads TGTGCTAGCAGCGAAATAACGGGAAAGACAGGGCCTAATGAAAAACTGTTTTTT.

The chain joins TRBV5-5 to TRBJ1-2; D is possibly TRBD1 (6 bases). Deletions cut 6 bases from V and 5 bases from J, with 14 bases between. The germline V gene encodes CDR1 SGHKS and CDR2 YYEKEE (reference sequence). The CDR3 length is 13 residues. CDR3 loop: CASNIGQTYGYTF. CDR3 sequence (DNA): TGTGCCAGCAACATCGGACAGACTTATGGCTACACCTTC.

This chain links TRBV6-5 with TRBJ2-5; 7 bases are a match to TRBD1. The CDR3 runs to 14 residues. J gave up 7 bases and V 5 bases, and 10 bases lay outside the gene matches. The V gene's germline CDR1 is MNHEY and CDR2 SVGAGI. The CDR3 nucleotides are TGTGCCAGCAGTACTACAGGGGATGGTGGGACCCAGTACTTC. Amino acid sequence: CASSTTGDGGTQYF.

The V gene is TRBV24-1, the J gene TRBJ1-1; no definite D call. The CDR3 runs 12 residues. Trimming removed 2 bases from V and 8 bases from J, with 8 bases in between. Germline V lookup: CDR1 KGHDR, CDR2 SFDVKD. Written as DNA, the CDR3 is TGTGCCACCAGTGATTGGAGCAACGAAGCTTTCTTT. Its translation is CATSDWSNEAFF.

V usage is TRBV9 and J usage is TRBJ2-2; 11 positions match TRBD2. The trim removed 6 bases at V and 4 bases at J, leaving 5 bases unmatched. Germline V gene sequence: CDR1 SGDLS, CDR2 YYNGEE. CDR3 length: 15 residues. Here the CDR3 DNA reads TGTGCCAGCACACCTCTAGCGGGAGGCACCGGGGAGCTGTTTTTT. Protein product: CASTPLAGGTGELFF. Looking up the rest from reference TRBV9 and TRBJ2-2 gives the full variable domain: DSGVTQTPKHLITATGQRVTLRCSPRSGDLSVYWYQQSLDQGLQFLIQYYNGEERAKGNILERFSAQQFPDLHSELNLSSLELGDSALYFCASTPLAGGTGELFFGEGSRLTVL.

This clone was detected only a few times. V is TRBV6-5 and J is TRBJ1-2; D uncertain. The germline V gene has CDR1 MNHEY and CDR2 SVGAGI. The V end lost 10 bases, the J end lost 2 bases, and 8 bases lay between the germline ends. CDR3 length equals 11 residues. The chain's CDR3 is CATTQNYGYTF. The CDR3 DNA reads TGTGCCACGACACAAAACTATGGCTACACCTTC.

J is TRBJ2-1 and V is TRBV7-9, with D tentatively TRBD1 (6 bases). V dropped 1 base and J dropped 4 bases, with 8 bases sitting between them. CDR3 length equals 14 residues. CDR1 and CDR2 from the germline V gene are SEHNR and FQNEAQ (reference sequence). The DNA of the CDR3 is TGTGCCAGCAGCTTAGAGGGGACATACAATGAGCAGTTCTTC. Residues: CASSLEGTYNEQFF.

The chain carries TRBV28 and TRBJ2-1; perhaps TRBD2 as D (6 bases). The germline V gene encodes CDR1 MDHEN and CDR2 SYDVKM. CDR3 length: 15 amino acids. V dropped 6 bases and J dropped 2 bases, with 14 bases sitting between them. CDR3 residues: CASSLGRDPYNEQFF. CDR3 nucleotides: TGTGCCAGCAGCCTCGGGCGGGATCCCTACAATGAGCAGTTCTTC.

This clone was observed a few times. The CDR3 DNA follows: TGTGCCAGCAGCTTATGGTCAACTAGCTGGGGTGGCAATGAGCAGTTCTTC. Protein sequence: CASSLWSTSWGGNEQFF. The chain uses TRBV7-9 and TRBJ2-1, with D possibly TRBD2 on 6 matching bases. The CDR3 runs 17 residues. V was cut by 2 bases and J by 6 bases, with 20 bases left in between. The germline gives CDR1 SEHNR, CDR2 FQNEAQ (reference sequence).

J is TRBJ2-1 and V is TRBV9, with TRBD2 matching 11 bases. Trimming removed 0 bases from V and 8 bases from J; junction bases left unmatched: 4. The V gene's germline CDR1 is SGDLS and CDR2 YYNGEE. The CDR3 totals 15 residues. CDR3 nucleotide sequence: TGTGCCAGCAGCGTAGGTAGCGGGGGGGGCGATGAGCAGTTCTTC. Protein product: CASSVGSGGGDEQFF.

The chain is built from TRBV7-8 and TRBJ2-1; possible D gene TRBD1, 5 bases. The CDR3 loop spans 15 amino acids. Trimming took 1 base from V and 2 from J, leaving 9 bases between them. Looked up from germline, CDR1 is SGHVS and CDR2 is FQNEAQ. DNA of the CDR3: TGTGCCAGCAGCTTAGGTCCACAGGCCTACAATGAGCAGTTCTTC. Translation gives CASSLGPQAYNEQFF.

J is TRBJ2-7 and V is TRBV6-6; no firm D call. CDR1 is MNHNY and CDR2 is SVGAGI in the germline V gene (reference sequence). V was clipped by 4 bases and J by 2 bases, with 3 bases between them. This CDR3 spans 11 amino acids. CDR3 amino acids: CASSSTYEQYF. In DNA, the CDR3 is TGTGCCAGCAGTTCAACCTACGAGCAGTACTTC.

This clone occurred a few times. The chain combines TRBV11-2 with TRBJ2-7, with D perhaps matching TRBD1 (6 bases). V was cut by 4 bases and J by 3 bases, with 19 bases left in between. Germline lookup yields CDR1 SGHAT and CDR2 FQNNGV. The CDR3 extends over 16 amino acids. CDR3 in amino acids: CASSSPWGPPGYEQYF. CDR3 nucleotides: TGTGCCAGCAGCTCCCCCTGGGGGCCACCAGGCTACGAGCAGTACTTC.

The V gene is TRBV27, the J gene TRBJ2-2; 7 positions agree with TRBD1. After removal of 3 bases from V and 6 bases from J, the junction contained 4 bases not matched to a gene. Germline CDR1 MNHEY, CDR2 SMNVEV (reference sequence). The CDR3 sequence is 14 residues long. This chain's CDR3 is CASSFQGVPGELFF. The CDR3 nucleotides read TGTGCCAGCAGTTTTCAGGGGGTTCCCGGGGAGCTGTTTTTT.

The rearrangement joins TRBV5-1 to TRBJ2-5; D is perhaps TRBD1 (5 bases). Germline V gives CDR1 SGHRS, CDR2 YFSETQ. The CDR3 spans 16 residues. V was shortened by 0 bases and J by 1 base, with 13 bases between the two germline ends. The DNA for the CDR3 is TGCGCCAGCAGCTTGGGGGGCGGAACTACCCAAGAGACCCAGTACTTC. Translated: CASSLGGGTTQETQYF. The full variable domain, its missing parts supplied by reference TRBV5-1 and TRBJ2-5, is KAGVTQTPRYLIKTRGQQVTLSCSPISGHRSVSWYQQTPGQGLQFLFEYFSETQRNKGNFPGRFSGRQFSNSRSEMNVSTLELGDSALYLCASSLGGGTTQETQYFGPGTRLLVL.

V gene TRBV7-9 combines with J gene TRBJ2-1; D is unresolved. CDR1 is SEHNR, CDR2 FQNEAQ, per germline (reference sequence). This CDR3 has 12 residues. V was cut by 1 base and J by 8 bases, with 6 bases left in between. The CDR3 nucleotides read TGTGCCAGCAGCTTAGTACGGGATGAGCAGTTCTTC. As protein: CASSLVRDEQFF. Looking up the rest from reference TRBV7-9 and TRBJ2-1 gives the full variable domain: DTGVSQNPRHKITKRGQNVTFRCDPISEHNRLYWYRQTLGQGPEFLTYFQNEAQLEKSRLLSDRFSAERPKGSFSTLEIQRTEQGDSAMYLCASSLVRDEQFFGPGTRLTVL.

The V call is TRBV5-4, the J call TRBJ1-4, with D possibly being TRBD1 (5 bases). The germline V gene encodes CDR1 SGHNT and CDR2 YYREEE (reference sequence). The CDR3 runs 13 residues. The germline V and J ends were trimmed by 4 bases and 12 bases, with 16 bases remaining between them. As DNA, the CDR3 is TGTGCCAGCAGCGGGACTTTCTCTGGGGAACTGTTTTTT. It yields the protein CASSGTFSGELFF. Using reference TRBV5-4 and TRBJ1-4 for the parts outside the CDR3, the full variable domain is ETGVTQSPTHLIKTRGQQVTLRCSSQSGHNTVSWYQQALGQGPQFIFQYYREEENGRGNFPPRFSGLQFPNYSSELNVNALELDDSALYLCASSGTFSGELFFGSGTQLSVL.

The gene calls are TRBV9 and TRBJ2-3; TRBD2 agrees at 7 bases. V lost 2 bases and J lost 0; bases outside the gene matches: 6. CDR3 size: 16 residues. CDR1 SGDLS and CDR2 YYNGEE come from the germline V gene. As DNA, the CDR3 is TGTGCCAGCAGCGTGTCTAGCGGAACTAGCACAGATACGCAGTATTTT. It translates to CASSVSSGTSTDTQYF.

The V gene is TRBV5-1, the J gene TRBJ2-1; TRBD2 aligns across 11 bases. The CDR3 runs to 15 residues. Germline assignment: CDR1 SGHRS and CDR2 YFSETQ. Germline trimming cut 3 bases from V and 10 bases from J; bases unmatched to any gene: 9. CDR3 protein: CASSWGAGTSGEQFF. CDR3 in DNA: TGCGCCAGCAGCTGGGGGGCCGGGACTAGCGGCGAGCAGTTCTTC.